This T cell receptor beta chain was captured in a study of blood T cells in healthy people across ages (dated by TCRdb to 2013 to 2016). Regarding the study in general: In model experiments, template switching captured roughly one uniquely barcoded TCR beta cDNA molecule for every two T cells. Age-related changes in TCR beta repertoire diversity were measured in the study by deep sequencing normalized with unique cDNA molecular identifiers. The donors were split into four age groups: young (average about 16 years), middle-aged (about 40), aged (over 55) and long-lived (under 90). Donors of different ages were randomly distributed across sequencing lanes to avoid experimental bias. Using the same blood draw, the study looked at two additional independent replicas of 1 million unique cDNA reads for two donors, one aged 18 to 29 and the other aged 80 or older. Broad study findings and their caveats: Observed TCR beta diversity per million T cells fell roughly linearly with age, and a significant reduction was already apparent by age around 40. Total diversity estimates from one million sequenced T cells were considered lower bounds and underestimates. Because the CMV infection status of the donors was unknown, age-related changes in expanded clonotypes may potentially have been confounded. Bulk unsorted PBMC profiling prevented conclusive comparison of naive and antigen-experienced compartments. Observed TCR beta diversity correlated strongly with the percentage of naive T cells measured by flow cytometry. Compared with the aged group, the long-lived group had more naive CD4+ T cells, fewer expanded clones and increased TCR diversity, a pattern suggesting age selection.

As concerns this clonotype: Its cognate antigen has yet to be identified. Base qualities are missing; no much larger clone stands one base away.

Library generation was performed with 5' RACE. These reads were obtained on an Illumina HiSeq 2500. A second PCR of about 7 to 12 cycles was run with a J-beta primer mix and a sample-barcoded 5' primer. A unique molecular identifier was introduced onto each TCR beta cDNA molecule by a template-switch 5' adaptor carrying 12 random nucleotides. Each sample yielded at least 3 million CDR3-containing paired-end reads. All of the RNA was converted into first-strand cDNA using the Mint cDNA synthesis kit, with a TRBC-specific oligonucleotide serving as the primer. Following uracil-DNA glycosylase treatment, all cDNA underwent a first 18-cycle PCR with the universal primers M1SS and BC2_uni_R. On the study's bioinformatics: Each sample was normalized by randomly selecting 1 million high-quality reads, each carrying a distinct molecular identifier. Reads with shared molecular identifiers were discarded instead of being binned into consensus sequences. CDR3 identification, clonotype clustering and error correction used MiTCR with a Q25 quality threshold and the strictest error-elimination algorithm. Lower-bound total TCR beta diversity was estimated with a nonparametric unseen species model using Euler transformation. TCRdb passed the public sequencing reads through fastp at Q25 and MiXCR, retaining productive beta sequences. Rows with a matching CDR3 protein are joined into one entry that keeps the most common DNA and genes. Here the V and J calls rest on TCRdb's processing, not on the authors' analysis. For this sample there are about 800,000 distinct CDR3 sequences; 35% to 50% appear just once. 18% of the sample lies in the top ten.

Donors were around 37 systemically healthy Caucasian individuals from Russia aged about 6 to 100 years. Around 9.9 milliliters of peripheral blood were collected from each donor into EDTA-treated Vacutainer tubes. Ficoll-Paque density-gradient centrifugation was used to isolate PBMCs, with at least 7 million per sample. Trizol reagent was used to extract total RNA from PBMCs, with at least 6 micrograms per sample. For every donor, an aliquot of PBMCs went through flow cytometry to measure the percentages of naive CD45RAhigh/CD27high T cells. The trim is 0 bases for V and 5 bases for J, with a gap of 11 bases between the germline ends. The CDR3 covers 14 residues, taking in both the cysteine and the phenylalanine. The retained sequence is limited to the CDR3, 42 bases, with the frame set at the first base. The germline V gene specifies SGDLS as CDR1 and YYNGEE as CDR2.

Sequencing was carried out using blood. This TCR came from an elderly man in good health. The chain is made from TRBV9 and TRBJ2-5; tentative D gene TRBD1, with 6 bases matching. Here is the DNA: TGTGCCAGCAGCGTAGGTGGGGGCCGGGAGACCCAGTACTTC. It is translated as CASSVGGGRETQYF. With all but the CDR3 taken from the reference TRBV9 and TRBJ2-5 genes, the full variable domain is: DSGVTQTPKHLITATGQRVTLRCSPRSGDLSVYWYQQSLDQGLQFLIQYYNGEERAKGNILERFSAQQFPDLHSELNLSSLELGDSALYFCASSVGGGRETQYFGPGTRLLVL.